This entry describes one T cell receptor (beta chain). Its matching antigen is unknown. This record comes from a study of cytomegalovirus exposure and HLA in healthy donors. Study-wide results and limits: A few CMV-associated chains were confirmed in vitro to be specific for CMV antigens. Cytomegalovirus-associated TCR beta chains were listed, numbering 150 to 200.

Sequencing was performed with immunoSEQ multiplex PCR; in TCRdb, only in-frame clones are kept and a portion is missing. This sample has some 120,000 clones, with roughly 89% found just once. The V segment lost 5 bases and the J segment 2 bases; nucleotides outside the gene matches: 7. In germline, CDR1 is MNHEY, CDR2 SMNVEV (reference sequence). The CDR3 consists of 15 residues. Sequenced material: PBMCs. The rearrangement uses TRBV27 and TRBJ2-7; 9 bases line up with TRBD1. This TCR was recovered from a woman aged 18-29 years in good health and CMV-seronegative. The chain's CDR3 is CASSLRTGAPYEQYF. For the CDR3, the DNA is TGTGCCAGCAGTCTACGGACAGGGGCCCCCTACGAGCAGTACTTC.